These 10 T cell receptor beta chains were sequenced from one sample in a study of shared clonotypes between healthy human individuals. Assay: immunoSEQ multiplex PCR; the TCRdb copy retains only in-frame clones and omits some. The sample contains a few million clones, 90% to 97% of which appear only once. Sequenced material: naive CD4+ T cells sorted from blood. The subset: CD45RA+ positively selected. The receptors stem from a man between 18 and 35 years old in good health.

The gene calls are TRBV7-2 and TRBJ2-3, with TRBD2 identical over 14 bases. This CDR3 has 14 residues. V trimming: 4 bases; J trimming: 11 bases; junction bases outside the gene matches: 5. Germline V lookup: CDR1 SGHTA, CDR2 FQGNSA. Here the CDR3 DNA reads TGTGCCAGCAGCTCCCCGGGACTAGCGGGAGTGCAGTATTTT. This encodes CASSSPGLAGVQYF.

The chain is built from TRBV5-1 and TRBJ1-2, with D perhaps matching TRBD1 (5 bases). Germline CDR1 is SGHRS and CDR2 is YFSETQ. Trimming pared 4 bases from V and 6 bases from J, leaving 19 bases between. The CDR3 consists of 15 residues. The CDR3 DNA reads as TGCGCCAGCAGCCCCCCTTCAGGGAGGACGGATGGCTACACCTTC. Its protein product is CASSPPSGRTDGYTF. Together with reference TRBV5-1 and TRBJ1-2, the CDR3 gives the full variable domain: KAGVTQTPRYLIKTRGQQVTLSCSPISGHRSVSWYQQTPGQGLQFLFEYFSETQRNKGNFPGRFSGRQFSNSRSEMNVSTLELGDSALYLCASSPPSGRTDGYTFGSGTRLTVV.

This clone was detected once. V usage is TRBV7-2 and J usage is TRBJ2-7; perhaps TRBD2 as D (6 bases). The CDR3 has 15 residues. CDR1 SGHTA and CDR2 FQGNSA come from the germline V gene. With 9 bases removed from V and 1 base from J, the gap between germline ends came to 19 bases. CDR3 protein: CARRREGPPSYEQYF. The CDR3 region has the DNA TGTGCCAGGCGGCGGGAAGGGCCGCCATCCTACGAGCAGTACTTC.

The chain combines TRBV5-6 with TRBJ1-1; 10 bases map to TRBD1. The CDR3 is 18 residues long. Trimming at V came to 0 bases and at J to 7 bases, leaving 15 bases not matched to a gene. Germline V gene lookup returns CDR1 SGHDT and CDR2 YYEEEE. The CDR3 sequence is CASSLGLGWKGTGDEAFF. The CDR3 DNA reads TGTGCCAGCAGCTTGGGTCTCGGCTGGAAAGGGACAGGGGATGAAGCTTTCTTT.

V is TRBV11-3 and J is TRBJ2-1, with 8 bases fitting TRBD1. The CDR3 contains 14 residues. V was pared by 2 bases and J by 7 bases, with 4 bases of the junction left unmatched. Germline CDR1 reads SGHNT; CDR2 reads YENEEA. The CDR3 DNA reads as TGTGCCAGCAGCTTACAGGGGGCTGAAAATGAGCAGTTCTTC. Its protein is CASSLQGAENEQFF.

This clone came up a few times. The CDR3 is CASSLVNSPLHF. The DNA of the CDR3 is TGTGCCAGCAGCTTAGTGAATTCACCCCTCCACTTT. The gene calls are TRBV11-2 and TRBJ1-6; D gene ambiguous. This CDR3 has 12 amino acids. The V end lost 1 base, the J end lost 7 bases, and 2 bases lay between the germline ends. Looked up from germline, CDR1 is SGHAT and CDR2 is FQNNGV.

The rearrangement links TRBV6-6 to TRBJ1-1; D not certain. The CDR3 loop spans 10 amino acids. Germline assignment: CDR1 MNHNY and CDR2 SVGAGI (reference sequence). The V gene lost 8 bases and the J gene lost 6 bases, with 7 bases spanning the gap. The CDR3 DNA sequence: TGTGCCAGCTTCCACTCTGAAGCTTTCTTT. Translating gives CASFHSEAFF.

The rearrangement joins TRBV27 to TRBJ1-2; maybe TRBD1 (5 bases). The CDR3 extends over 13 amino acids. Trimming shortened V by 1 base and J by 7 bases, and 10 bases separated the two germline ends. Per germline, CDR1 MNHEY and CDR2 SMNVEV (reference sequence). In nucleotides, the CDR3 is TGTGCCAGCAGTTTATTCGGCGGGGGTGGCTACACCTTC. Translated, it gives CASSLFGGGGYTF.

The chain combines TRBV18 with TRBJ2-6; the D is unclear. CDR1 is KGHSH, CDR2 LQKENI, per germline. Deletions cut 2 bases from V and 2 bases from J, with 13 bases between. This CDR3 is built from 17 residues. CDR3 sequence reads: CASSPMPSGTGANVLTF. CDR3 in DNA: TGTGCCAGCTCACCAATGCCCTCAGGAACTGGGGCCAACGTCCTGACTTTC.

This clone was detected only a few times. The chain recombines TRBV7-9 with TRBJ1-2, with D perhaps matching TRBD1 (6 bases). Trimming cost V 5 bases and J 4 bases, with 11 bases left between them. The CDR3 sequence is 13 residues long. Germline CDR1 and CDR2: SEHNR and FQNEAQ (reference sequence). This chain's CDR3 is CASSHREGYGYTF. CDR3 DNA: TGTGCCAGCAGCCACAGGGAGGGCTATGGCTACACCTTC.